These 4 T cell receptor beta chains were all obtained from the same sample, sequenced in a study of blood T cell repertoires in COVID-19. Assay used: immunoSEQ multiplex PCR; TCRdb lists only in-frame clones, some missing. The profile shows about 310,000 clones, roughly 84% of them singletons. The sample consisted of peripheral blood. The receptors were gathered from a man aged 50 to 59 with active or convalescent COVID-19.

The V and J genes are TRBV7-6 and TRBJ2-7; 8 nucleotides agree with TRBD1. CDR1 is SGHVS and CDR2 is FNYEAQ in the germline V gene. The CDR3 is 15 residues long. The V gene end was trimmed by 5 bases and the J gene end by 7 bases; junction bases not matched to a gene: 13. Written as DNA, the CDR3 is TGTGCCAGCAGCACCGGACAGGGCGGGTATGGAGAGCAGTACTTC. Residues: CASSTGQGGYGEQYF.

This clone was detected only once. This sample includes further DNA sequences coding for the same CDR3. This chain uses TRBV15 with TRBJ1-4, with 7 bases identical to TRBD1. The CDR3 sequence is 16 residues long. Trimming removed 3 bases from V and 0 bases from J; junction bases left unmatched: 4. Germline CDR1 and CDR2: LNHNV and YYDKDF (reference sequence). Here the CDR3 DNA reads TGTGCCACCAGCAGGGGCCAGGGGGCAACTAATGAAAAACTGTTTTTT. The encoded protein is CATSRGQGATNEKLFF.

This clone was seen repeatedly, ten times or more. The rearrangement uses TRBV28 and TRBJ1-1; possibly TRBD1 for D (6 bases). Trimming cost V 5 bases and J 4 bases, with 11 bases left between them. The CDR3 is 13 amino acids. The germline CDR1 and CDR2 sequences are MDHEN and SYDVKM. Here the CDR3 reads CASSAQGGTEAFF. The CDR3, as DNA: TGTGCCAGCAGTGCACAGGGTGGCACTGAAGCTTTCTTT.

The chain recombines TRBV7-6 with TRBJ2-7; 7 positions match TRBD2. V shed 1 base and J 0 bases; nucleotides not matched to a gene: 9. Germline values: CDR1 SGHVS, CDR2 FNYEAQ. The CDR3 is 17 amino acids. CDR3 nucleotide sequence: TGTGCCAGCAGCTTAGACGCGGGAGCCCTGAGCTCCTACGAGCAGTACTTC. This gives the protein CASSLDAGALSSYEQYF. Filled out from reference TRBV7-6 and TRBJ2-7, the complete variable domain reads GAGVSQSPRYKVTKRGQDVALRCDPISGHVSLYWYRQALGQGPEFLTYFNYEAQQDKSGLPNDRFSAERPEGSISTLTIQRTEQRDSAMYRCASSLDAGALSSYEQYFGPGTRLTVT.